This T cell receptor (beta chain) was sequenced during a study of T cell responses to AZD1222 COVID-19 vaccine. Study results and limitations: Two AZD1222 administrations were followed by greater Spike-specific TCR breadth and depth. Across the whole spike, CD4 TCRs peaked at regions 160-218 and 743-854. Repertoire sampling happened only post peak T cell response.

Assay used: immunoSEQ multiplex PCR; TCRdb lists only in-frame clones, some missing. The repertoire includes around 150,000 clones, more than 85% of them detected once, and 1.6% sits in the top ten. Notes on this clone: The antigen remains unidentified.

The CDR3 covers 15 residues. The germline V gene encodes CDR1 MNHEY and CDR2 SVGAGI. V was clipped by 7 bases and J by 6 bases, with 21 bases between them. The receptor was derived from an adult in good health. The source material was peripheral blood, sampled on day 0 of AZD1222 vaccination. This rearrangement joins TRBV6-5 to TRBJ1-1; D not resolved. This CDR3 reads CASTERRSPGAEAFF. The CDR3 DNA is TGTGCCAGCACCGAAAGGCGCAGCCCCGGGGCTGAAGCTTTCTTT.